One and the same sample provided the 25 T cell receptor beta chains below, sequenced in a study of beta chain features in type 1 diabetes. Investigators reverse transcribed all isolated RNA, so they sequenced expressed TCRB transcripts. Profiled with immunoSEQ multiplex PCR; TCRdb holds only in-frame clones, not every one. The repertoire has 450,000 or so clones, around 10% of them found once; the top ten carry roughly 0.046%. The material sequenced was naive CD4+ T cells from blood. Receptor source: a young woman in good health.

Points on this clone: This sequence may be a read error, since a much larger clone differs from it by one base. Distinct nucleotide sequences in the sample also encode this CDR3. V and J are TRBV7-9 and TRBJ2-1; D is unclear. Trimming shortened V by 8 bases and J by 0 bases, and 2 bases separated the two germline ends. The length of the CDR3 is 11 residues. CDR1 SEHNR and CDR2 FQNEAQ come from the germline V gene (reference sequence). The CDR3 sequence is CASGSYNEQFF. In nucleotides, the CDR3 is TGTGCCAGCGGCTCCTACAATGAGCAGTTCTTC.

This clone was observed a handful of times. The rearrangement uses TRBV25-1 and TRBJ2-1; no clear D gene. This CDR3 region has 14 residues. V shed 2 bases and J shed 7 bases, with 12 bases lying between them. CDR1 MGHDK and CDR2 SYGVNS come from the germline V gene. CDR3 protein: CASSEVRGSNEQFF. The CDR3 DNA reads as TGTGCCAGCAGTGAAGTGAGAGGCTCAAATGAGCAGTTCTTC. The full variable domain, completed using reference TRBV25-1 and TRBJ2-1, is EADIYQTPRYLVIGTGKKITLECSQTMGHDKMYWYQQDPGMELHLIHYSYGVNSTEKGDLSSESTVSRIRTEHFPLTLESARPSHTSQYLCASSEVRGSNEQFFGPGTRLTVL.

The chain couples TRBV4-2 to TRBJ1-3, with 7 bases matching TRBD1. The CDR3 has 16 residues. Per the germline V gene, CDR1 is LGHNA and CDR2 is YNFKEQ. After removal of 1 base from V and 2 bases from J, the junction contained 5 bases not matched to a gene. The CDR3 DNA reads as TGTGCCAGCAGCCAAGCCCTGACAGGGACTGGAAACACCATATATTTT. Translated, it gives CASSQALTGTGNTIYF.

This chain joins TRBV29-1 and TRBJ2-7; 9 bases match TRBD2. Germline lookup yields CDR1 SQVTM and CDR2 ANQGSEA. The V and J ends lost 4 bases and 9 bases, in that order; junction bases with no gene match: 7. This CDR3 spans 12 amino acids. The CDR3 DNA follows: TGCAGCGTTGTGGCGGGAGGGCCTGGGCAGTACTTC. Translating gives CSVVAGGPGQYF.

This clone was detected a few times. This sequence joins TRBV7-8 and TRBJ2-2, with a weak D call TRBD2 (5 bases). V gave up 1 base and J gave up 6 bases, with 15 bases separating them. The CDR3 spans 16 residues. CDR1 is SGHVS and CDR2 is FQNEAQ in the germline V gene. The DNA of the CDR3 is TGTGCCAGCAGCTTAGATCGGGGAAGGTGGGCCGGGGAGCTGTTTTTT. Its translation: CASSLDRGRWAGELFF.

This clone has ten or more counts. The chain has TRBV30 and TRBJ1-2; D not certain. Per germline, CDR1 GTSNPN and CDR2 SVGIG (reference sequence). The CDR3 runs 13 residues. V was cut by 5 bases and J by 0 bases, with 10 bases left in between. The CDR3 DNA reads TGTGCCTGGTCCGCCAGGCCTAACTATGGCTACACCTTC. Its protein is CAWSARPNYGYTF. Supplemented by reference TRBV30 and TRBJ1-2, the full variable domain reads SQTIHQWPATLVQPVGSPLSLECTVEGTSNPNLYWYRQAAGRGLQLLFYSVGIGQISSEVPQNLSASRPQDRQFILSSKKLLLSDSGFYLCAWSARPNYGYTFGSGTRLTVV.

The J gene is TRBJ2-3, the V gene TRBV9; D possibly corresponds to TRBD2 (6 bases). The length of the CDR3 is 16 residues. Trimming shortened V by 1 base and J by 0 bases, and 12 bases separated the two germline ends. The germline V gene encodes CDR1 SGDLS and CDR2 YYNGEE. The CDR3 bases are TGTGCCAGCAGCGTACTCGGGACTCTTAGCACAGATACGCAGTATTTT. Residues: CASSVLGTLSTDTQYF.

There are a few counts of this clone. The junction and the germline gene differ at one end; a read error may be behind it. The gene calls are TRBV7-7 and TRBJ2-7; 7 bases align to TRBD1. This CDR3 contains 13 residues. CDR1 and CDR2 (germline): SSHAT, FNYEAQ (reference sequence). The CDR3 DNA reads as TGTGCTAGCAGCATCGGACAGGATTACGAGCAGTACTTC. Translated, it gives CASSIGQDYEQYF.

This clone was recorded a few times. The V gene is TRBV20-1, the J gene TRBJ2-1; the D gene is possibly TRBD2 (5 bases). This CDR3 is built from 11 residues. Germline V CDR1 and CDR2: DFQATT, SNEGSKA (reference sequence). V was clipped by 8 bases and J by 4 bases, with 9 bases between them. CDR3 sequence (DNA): TGCAGTCGAAGCGGATACAATGAGCAGTTCTTC. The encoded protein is CSRSGYNEQFF.

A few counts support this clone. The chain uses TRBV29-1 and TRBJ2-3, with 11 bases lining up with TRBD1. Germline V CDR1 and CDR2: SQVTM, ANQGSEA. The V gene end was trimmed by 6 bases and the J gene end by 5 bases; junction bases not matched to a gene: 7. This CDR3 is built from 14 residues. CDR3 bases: TGCAGCGTGGAGGACAGGGGGCATGGAGATACGCAGTATTTT. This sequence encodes CSVEDRGHGDTQYF.

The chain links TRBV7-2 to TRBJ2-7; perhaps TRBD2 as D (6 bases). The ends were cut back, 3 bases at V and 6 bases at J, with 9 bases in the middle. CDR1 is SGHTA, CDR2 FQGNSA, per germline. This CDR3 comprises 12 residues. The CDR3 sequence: CASSFAGTEQYF. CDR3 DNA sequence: TGTGCCAGCAGCTTTGCGGGGACCGAGCAGTACTTC.

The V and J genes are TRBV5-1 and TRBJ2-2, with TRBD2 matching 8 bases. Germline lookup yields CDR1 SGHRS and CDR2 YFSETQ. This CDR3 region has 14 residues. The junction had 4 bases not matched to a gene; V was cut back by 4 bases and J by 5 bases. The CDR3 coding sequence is TGCGCCAGCAGCGCGGGAGGCTGGACCGGGGAGCTGTTTTTT. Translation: CASSAGGWTGELFF.

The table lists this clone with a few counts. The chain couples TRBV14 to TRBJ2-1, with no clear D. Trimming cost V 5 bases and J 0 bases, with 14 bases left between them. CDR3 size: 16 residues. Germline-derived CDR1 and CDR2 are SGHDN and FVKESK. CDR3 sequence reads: CASSGKTAISYNEQFF. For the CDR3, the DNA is TGTGCCAGCAGCGGCAAGACGGCCATCTCCTACAATGAGCAGTTCTTC.

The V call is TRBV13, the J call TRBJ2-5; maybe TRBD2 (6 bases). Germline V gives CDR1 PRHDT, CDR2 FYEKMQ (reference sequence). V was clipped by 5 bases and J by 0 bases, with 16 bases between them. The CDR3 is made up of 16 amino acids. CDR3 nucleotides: TGTGCCAGCAGCGACTCTCGGGGGTCCTACCAAGAGACCCAGTACTTC. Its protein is CASSDSRGSYQETQYF.

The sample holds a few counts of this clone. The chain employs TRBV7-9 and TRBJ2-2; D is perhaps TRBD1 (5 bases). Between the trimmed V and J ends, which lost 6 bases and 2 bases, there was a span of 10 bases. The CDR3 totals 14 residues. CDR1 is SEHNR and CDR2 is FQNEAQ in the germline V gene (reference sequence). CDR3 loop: CASSQTANTGELFF. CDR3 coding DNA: TGTGCCAGCAGTCAGACAGCAAACACCGGGGAGCTGTTTTTT.

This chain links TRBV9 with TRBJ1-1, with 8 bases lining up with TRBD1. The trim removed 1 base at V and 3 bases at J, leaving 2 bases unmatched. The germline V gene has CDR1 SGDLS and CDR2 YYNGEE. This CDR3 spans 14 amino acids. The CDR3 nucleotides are TGTGCCAGCAGCGTATTACAGGGGGACACTGAAGCTTTCTTT. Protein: CASSVLQGDTEAFF.

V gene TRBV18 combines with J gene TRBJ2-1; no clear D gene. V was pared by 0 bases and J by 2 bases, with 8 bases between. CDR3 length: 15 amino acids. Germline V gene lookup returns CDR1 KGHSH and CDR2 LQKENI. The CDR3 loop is CASSPPNGPYNEQFF. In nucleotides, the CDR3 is TGTGCCAGCTCACCACCAAATGGGCCCTACAATGAGCAGTTCTTC.

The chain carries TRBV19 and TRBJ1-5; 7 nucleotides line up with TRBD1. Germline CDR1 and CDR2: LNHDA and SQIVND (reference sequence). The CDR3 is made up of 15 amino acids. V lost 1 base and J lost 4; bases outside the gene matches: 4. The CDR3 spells CASSIGQGVNQPQHF. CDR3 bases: TGTGCCAGTAGTATAGGGCAGGGGGTGAATCAGCCCCAGCATTTT.

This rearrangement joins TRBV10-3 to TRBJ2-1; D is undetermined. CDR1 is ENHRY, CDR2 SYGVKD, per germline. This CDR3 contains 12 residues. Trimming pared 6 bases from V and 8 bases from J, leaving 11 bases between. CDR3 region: CAISPGADEQFF. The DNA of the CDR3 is TGTGCCATCAGCCCTGGCGCGGATGAGCAGTTCTTC.

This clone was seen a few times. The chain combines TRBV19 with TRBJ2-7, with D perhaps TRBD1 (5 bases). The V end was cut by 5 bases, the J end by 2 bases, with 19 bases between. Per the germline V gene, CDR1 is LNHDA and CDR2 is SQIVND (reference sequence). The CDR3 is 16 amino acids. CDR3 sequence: CASSPQTVQGAYEQYF. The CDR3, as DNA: TGTGCCAGTAGTCCTCAGACAGTGCAAGGAGCCTACGAGCAGTACTTC.

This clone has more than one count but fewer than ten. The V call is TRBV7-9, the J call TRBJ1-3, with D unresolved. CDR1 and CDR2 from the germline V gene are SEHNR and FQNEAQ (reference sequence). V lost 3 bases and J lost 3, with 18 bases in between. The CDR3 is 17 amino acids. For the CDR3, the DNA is TGTGCCAGCAGCTTGCCTTATCCGGTAATTGGTGGAAACACCATATATTTT. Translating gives CASSLPYPVIGGNTIYF. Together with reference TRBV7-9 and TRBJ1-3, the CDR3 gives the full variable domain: DTGVSQNPRHKITKRGQNVTFRCDPISEHNRLYWYRQTLGQGPEFLTYFQNEAQLEKSRLLSDRFSAERPKGSFSTLEIQRTEQGDSAMYLCASSLPYPVIGGNTIYFGEGSWLTVV.

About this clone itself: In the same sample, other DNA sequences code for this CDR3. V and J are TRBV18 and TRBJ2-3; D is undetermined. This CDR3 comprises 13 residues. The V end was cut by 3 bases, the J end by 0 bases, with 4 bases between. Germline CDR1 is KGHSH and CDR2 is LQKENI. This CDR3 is CASSPISTDTQYF. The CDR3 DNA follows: TGTGCCAGCTCACCCATTAGCACAGATACGCAGTATTTT.

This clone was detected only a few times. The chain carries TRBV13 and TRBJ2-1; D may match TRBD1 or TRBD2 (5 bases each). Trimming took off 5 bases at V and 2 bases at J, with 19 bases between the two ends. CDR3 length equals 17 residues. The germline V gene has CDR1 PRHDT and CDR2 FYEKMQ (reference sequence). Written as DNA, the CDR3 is TGTGCCAGCAGCCGAGTGGACGGGACGGAGACCTACAATGAGCAGTTCTTC. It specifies CASSRVDGTETYNEQFF.

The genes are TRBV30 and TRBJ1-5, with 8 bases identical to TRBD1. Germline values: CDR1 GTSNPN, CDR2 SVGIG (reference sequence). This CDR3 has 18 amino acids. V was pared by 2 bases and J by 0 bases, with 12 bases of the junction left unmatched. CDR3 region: CAWSPGRTGKYSNQPQHF. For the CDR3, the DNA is TGTGCCTGGAGTCCCGGGCGGACAGGGAAATATAGCAATCAGCCCCAGCATTTT.

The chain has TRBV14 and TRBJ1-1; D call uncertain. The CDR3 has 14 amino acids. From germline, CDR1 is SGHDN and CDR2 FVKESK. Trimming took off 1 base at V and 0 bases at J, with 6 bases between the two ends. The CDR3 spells CASSQVQVNTEAFF. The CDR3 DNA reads TGTGCCAGCAGCCAAGTTCAGGTGAACACTGAAGCTTTCTTT.